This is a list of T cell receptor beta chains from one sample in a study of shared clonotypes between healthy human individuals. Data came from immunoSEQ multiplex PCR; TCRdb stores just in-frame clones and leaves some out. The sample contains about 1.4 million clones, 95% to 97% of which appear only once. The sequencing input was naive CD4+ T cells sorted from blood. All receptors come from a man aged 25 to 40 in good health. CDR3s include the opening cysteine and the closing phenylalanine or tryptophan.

CDR3 protein: CASSDPVVGETQYF
V gene: TRBV25-1

CDR3 protein: CASSVTGPRSYNEQFF
V gene: TRBV6-1

CDR3 protein: CASSLTGTSGSQYF
V gene: TRBV11-2

CDR3 protein: CASSPGQVLNEKLFF
V gene: TRBV5-1

CDR3 protein: CASSLGAGGADTQYF
V gene: TRBV11-3

CDR3 protein: CASTLEASEEETQYF
V gene: TRBV2

CDR3 protein: CASSYDSLAGAPYNEQFF
V gene: TRBV5-1

CDR3 protein: CASSTAKQGNQPQHF
V gene: TRBV19

CDR3 protein: CASSPIRDSVFPEAFF
V gene: TRBV10-2

CDR3 protein: CASSLVGQYGYTF
V gene: TRBV28

CDR3 protein: CASSFTLGGTEAFF
V gene: TRBV27

CDR3 protein: CASKYGPSSYEQYF
V gene: TRBV28

CDR3 protein: CASSLVGDRQPQHF
V gene: TRBV28

CDR3 protein: CASSSRRGTTNEKLFF
V gene: TRBV7-9

CDR3 protein: CASSLGGLAEKQQYF
V gene: TRBV5-4

CDR3 protein: CASSFSASSYNEQFF
V gene: TRBV5-1

CDR3 protein: CSVEGTGGWETQYF
V gene: TRBV29-1

CDR3 protein: CASSRTAEAYEQYF
V gene: TRBV5-1

CDR3 protein: CASSAEGTATNEKLFF
V gene: TRBV7-9

CDR3 protein: CSASVVYEQYF
V gene: TRBV20-1

CDR3 protein: CASRGTGTYEQYF
V gene: TRBV7-2

CDR3 protein: CASSFLPENTEAFF
V gene: TRBV7-2

CDR3 protein: CASSVTGGQPYGYTF
V gene: TRBV25-1

CDR3 protein: CASSEGARANEKLFF
V gene: TRBV18

CDR3 protein: CASSKRGRAYGYTF
V gene: TRBV6-6

CDR3 protein: CASSLSRVWTYGYTF
V gene: TRBV28

CDR3 protein: CASTPNQGFDTDTQYF
V gene: TRBV10-1

CDR3 protein: CASSFPSGAYNEQFF
V gene: TRBV5-1

CDR3 protein: CASSLVSGEVGTQYF
V gene: TRBV5-4

CDR3 protein: CASSLLEKLFF
V gene: TRBV28

CDR3 protein: CASSVSGTASTDTQYF
V gene: TRBV9

CDR3 protein: CASTRTGTYEQYF
V gene: TRBV25-1

CDR3 protein: CALDNSRGKNIQYF
V gene: TRBV30

CDR3 protein: CASRLGRDFGSPLHF
V gene: TRBV5-1

CDR3 protein: CASSVREGQFF
V gene: TRBV11-2

CDR3 protein: CASGPLEGLNNEQFF
V gene: TRBV6-1

CDR3 protein: CASSRDSHSTDTQYF
V gene: TRBV5-4

CDR3 protein: CAISSEDTQYF
V gene: TRBV10-3

CDR3 protein: CASSQDLVQQQFF
V gene: TRBV14

CDR3 protein: CASSFRRGGAFWTDTQYF
V gene: TRBV5-4

CDR3 protein: CASRVGLAGISYEQYF
V gene: TRBV28

CDR3 protein: CASSLSGTSILVTQYF
V gene: TRBV11-2

CDR3 protein: CASSPAGLSTDTQYF
V gene: TRBV18

CDR3 protein: CASSPLPGQGGTDTQYF
V gene: TRBV18

CDR3 protein: CASSEDREGYTF
V gene: TRBV6-1

CDR3 protein: CASSQDGSSGTDTQYF
V gene: TRBV4-2

CDR3 protein: CASSLGQNSYEQYF
V gene: TRBV5-4

CDR3 protein: CASSVAGTQFSGANVLTF
V gene: TRBV5-1

CDR3 protein: CSVPTPGLPRNEQFF
V gene: TRBV29-1

CDR3 protein: CASSVGQGALNEQFF
V gene: TRBV9

CDR3 protein: CASSLTAGGPGETQYF
V gene: TRBV28

CDR3 protein: CASGPHGRAGEQYF
V gene: TRBV6-1

CDR3 protein: CASSLSPGQGSLSDGYTF
V gene: TRBV27

CDR3 protein: CASSSLTGTGYTF
V gene: TRBV6-5

CDR3 protein: CATSRDPAGELFF
V gene: TRBV15

CDR3 protein: CASSFTPLGSYNEQFF
V gene: TRBV5-1

CDR3 protein: CASSPHVFETQYF
V gene: TRBV18

CDR3 protein: CASSISSSTDTQYF
V gene: TRBV19

CDR3 protein: CASSSSRGNQETQYF
V gene: TRBV7-7